The source of this T cell receptor beta chain is a study of T-cell memory formation after mild COVID-19. Study results and limitations: Shrinking CD4+ clones were chiefly CM and EM; CD8+ ones were chiefly EMRA. The pre-infection memory compartment contained some responding clones, suggesting cross-reactive memory joined. Clones that shrank (day 15 to 85) were balanced CD4/CD8, whereas later expanders leaned CD4+.

The length of the CDR3 is 14 residues. V was clipped by 0 bases and J by 8 bases, with 13 bases between them. Germline V gene sequence: CDR1 LGHDT, CDR2 YNNKEL (reference sequence). TCRdb re-derived calls from the 5' RACE reads in MiXCR, one entry per CDR3 protein. The repertoire holds about 290,000 distinct CDR3 sequences, with 15% as singletons. In the case of this clonotype: Antigen: not known.

The chain joins TRBV3-1 to TRBJ1-1; D remains ambiguous. Specimen: PBMCs or a T cell subset sorted from them (not recorded which). The TCR comes from a man aged 18 to 30 who had mild COVID-19 (a few samples of this study predate the infection). Cell type and time point are not known. The CDR3 loop reads CASSQESSRAEAFF. The CDR3, as DNA: TGTGCCAGCAGCCAAGAAAGTTCGCGGGCCGAAGCTTTCTTT.